A single sample is the source of the 9 T cell receptor beta chains below, sequenced in a study of cytomegalovirus exposure and HLA in healthy donors. The PCR had 60 Vbeta and 13 Jbeta primers. Measured with immunoSEQ multiplex PCR; TCRdb has only the in-frame clones, and not every one. The sample data list around 80,000 clones. Sequencing input: PBMCs. These TCRs come from a boy under 18 in good health and CMV-seronegative.

The chain couples TRBV10-3 to TRBJ2-3, with D unclear. Germline values: CDR1 ENHRY, CDR2 SYGVKD. The ends were cut back, 4 bases at V and 1 base at J, with 3 bases in the middle. The CDR3 totals 12 residues. CDR3 amino acids: CAISAGTDTQYF. The CDR3 nucleotides read TGTGCCATCAGTGCCGGCACAGATACGCAGTATTTT.

The chain carries TRBV6-6 and TRBJ1-2, with 8 bases matching TRBD1. Looked up from germline, CDR1 is MNHNY and CDR2 is SVGAGI (reference sequence). The CDR3 is 14 amino acids. With V trimmed by 6 bases and J by 4 bases, 7 bases remained unmatched. The CDR3 DNA is TGTGCCAGCAGGCCTCCGGACAGGGTCTATGGCTACACCTTC. Translating it yields CASRPPDRVYGYTF.

The chain couples TRBV5-1 to TRBJ2-7, with 8 nucleotides matching TRBD2. The CDR3 sequence is 15 residues long. The germline CDR1 and CDR2 sequences are SGHRS and YFSETQ. J lost 5 bases, V lost 0 bases, and 7 bases had no gene match. In nucleotides, the CDR3 is TGCGCCAGCAGCTTGGGAAGCGGGGGCCAAGACGAGCAGTACTTC. Encoded protein: CASSLGSGGQDEQYF.

This chain links TRBV19 with TRBJ1-5; TRBD1 aligns across 12 bases. V shed 5 bases, J shed 3 bases, and the junction held 5 bases outside the gene matches. The CDR3 loop spans 16 amino acids. Germline CDR1 is LNHDA and CDR2 is SQIVND (reference sequence). The CDR3 loop is CASSLGTGGINQPQHF. The CDR3 DNA sequence: TGTGCCAGTAGTTTGGGGACAGGGGGCATCAATCAGCCCCAGCATTTT.

J is TRBJ2-1 and V is TRBV6-4, with TRBD2 matching over 9 bases. The V and J ends lost 2 bases and 4 bases, in that order; junction bases with no gene match: 3. There are 15 residues in the CDR3. In germline, CDR1 is MRHNA, CDR2 SNTAGT. The CDR3 coding sequence is TGTGCCAGCAGTGACGGGCTAGCGGGATACAATGAGCAGTTCTTC. This translates into CASSDGLAGYNEQFF.

The V and J genes are TRBV30 and TRBJ2-1, with TRBD1 identical over 8 bases. The V gene's germline CDR1 is GTSNPN and CDR2 SVGIG (reference sequence). V lost 1 base, J lost 2 bases, and 1 base stayed unmatched. The CDR3 runs 14 residues. CDR3 bases: TGTGCCTGGAGTGGGGGACAGGCCTACAATGAGCAGTTCTTC. Its protein is CAWSGGQAYNEQFF.

The chain links TRBV7-2 to TRBJ2-7, with 9 bases aligning to TRBD1. The CDR3 sequence is 16 residues long. The trim removed 4 bases at V and 1 base at J, leaving 8 bases unmatched. The germline gives CDR1 SGHTA, CDR2 FQGNSA. CDR3 sequence: CASSYYWGQGSYEQYF. CDR3 sequence (DNA): TGTGCCAGCAGCTACTACTGGGGACAGGGATCCTACGAGCAGTACTTC.

The chain joins TRBV14 to TRBJ1-4, with D perhaps TRBD1 (5 bases). The CDR3 loop spans 15 amino acids. V was trimmed by 1 base and J by 2 bases, leaving 8 bases between them. Germline CDR1 and CDR2: SGHDN and FVKESK. CDR3 loop: CASSQGRGTNEKLFF. The CDR3 nucleotides are TGTGCCAGCAGCCAAGGGCGGGGGACTAATGAAAAACTGTTTTTT.

The gene calls are TRBV5-1 and TRBJ2-2, with 8 nucleotides matching TRBD2. There are 15 residues in the CDR3. Germline V gives CDR1 SGHRS, CDR2 YFSETQ. V dropped 0 bases and J dropped 3; count of bases not matched to a gene: 1. The DNA for the CDR3 is TGCGCCAGCAGCTTGGCACTAGCGGACACCGGGGAGCTGTTTTTT. Encoded protein: CASSLALADTGELFF.